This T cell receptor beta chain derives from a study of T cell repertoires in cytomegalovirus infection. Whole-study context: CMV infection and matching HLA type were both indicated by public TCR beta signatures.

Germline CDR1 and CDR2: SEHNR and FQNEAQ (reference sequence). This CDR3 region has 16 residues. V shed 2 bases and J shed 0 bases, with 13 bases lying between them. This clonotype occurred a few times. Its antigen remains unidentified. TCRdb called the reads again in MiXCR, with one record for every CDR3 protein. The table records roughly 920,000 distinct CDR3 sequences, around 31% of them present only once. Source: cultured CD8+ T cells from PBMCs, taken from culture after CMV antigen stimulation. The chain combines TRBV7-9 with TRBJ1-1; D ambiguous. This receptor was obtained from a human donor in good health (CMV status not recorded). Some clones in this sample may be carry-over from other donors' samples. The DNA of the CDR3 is TGTGCCAGCAGCTTAAGTGGTAGGGTGGTGAACACTGAAGCTTTCTTT. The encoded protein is CASSLSGRVVNTEAFF.